The clone carrying this T cell receptor beta chain was counted once. A 1 in 200,000 to 1 in 1 million T cell depth was the sequencing target. Assay: immunoSEQ multiplex PCR; the TCRdb copy retains only in-frame clones and omits some. The table has 90,000 to 100,000 clones, roughly 80% seen once. This sample was included in a study of cytotoxic CD8 clonotypes in ibrutinib-treated CLL. Looking at the study overall: The patients comprised about a dozen relapsed/refractory and approximately 16 treatment-naive cases, 17 to 18 IGHV unmutated.

Trimming removed 6 bases from V and 2 bases from J, with 14 bases in between. This CDR3 has 14 amino acids. The germline gives CDR1 MNHEY, CDR2 SVGAGI. The sequence was obtained from a human donor with chronic lymphocytic leukemia. V gene TRBV6-5 combines with J gene TRBJ2-7; D might be TRBD1 or TRBD2, each matching 5 bases. Sample: PBMCs, taken after 12 months of ibrutinib treatment. Here the CDR3 DNA reads TGTGCCAGCAGCCCGGGACCTGGGGCCTACGAGCAGTACTTC. It encodes CASSPGPGAYEQYF.